Listed below are T cell receptor beta chains from one sample, sequenced in a study of cytomegalovirus exposure and HLA in healthy donors. Sequencing used immunoSEQ multiplex PCR; TCRdb keeps in-frame clones, though not all of them. Of around 98,000 clones listed, roughly 76% were seen once; the top ten hold roughly 7.7%. The sample consisted of PBMCs. These receptors came from a human donor in good health. CDR3s include the opening cysteine and the closing phenylalanine or tryptophan. The order of the fields is CDR3 DNA, CDR3 protein, D gene, CDR3 length, J gene, V gene, clone size. D genes are given only for firm matches. The size entry is marked missing in some rows and otherwise reads once, few, many or a size class.

CDR3nt: TGTGCCAGCTCACGGGACAGGTCTGGCGAGCAGTACTTC
CDR3aa: CASSRDRSGEQYF
d_gene: TRBD1
len: 13
j_gene: TRBJ2-7
v_gene: TRBV18
abundance: NA

CDR3nt: TGTGCCAGCTCACCCTACAGGGGTATGAACACTGAAGCTTTCTTT
CDR3aa: CASSPYRGMNTEAFF
d_gene: TRBD1
len: 15
j_gene: TRBJ1-1
v_gene: TRBV18
abundance: NA

CDR3nt: TGTGCCAGCAGTGAAAGGGGGAACACTGTACGTCGGGGCCGGGGAGCTTCGGGTCAGCCCCAGCATTTT
CDR3aa: CASSERGNTVRRGRGASGQPQHF
d_gene: NA
len: 23
j_gene: TRBJ1-5
v_gene: TRBV6-1
abundance: NA

CDR3nt: TGTGCCAGCAGCATCCTGTCGAACACTGAAGCTTTCTTT
CDR3aa: CASSILSNTEAFF
d_gene: NA
len: 13
j_gene: TRBJ1-1
v_gene: TRBV7-9
abundance: few

CDR3nt: TGTGCCAGCACAGAAGGGGGTTACACTGAAGCTTTCTTT
CDR3aa: CASTEGGYTEAFF
d_gene: NA
len: 13
j_gene: TRBJ1-1
v_gene: TRBV2
abundance: NA

CDR3nt: TGTGCCACCAGCCCCAGAGGGCCCGGGAATGAGCAGTTCTTC
CDR3aa: CATSPRGPGNEQFF
d_gene: NA
len: 14
j_gene: TRBJ2-1
v_gene: TRBV15
abundance: once

CDR3nt: TGTGCCAGCAGCAAGACTTATTGGGACAGGGGCACATATAGCAATCAGCCCCAGCATTTT
CDR3aa: CASSKTYWDRGTYSNQPQHF
d_gene: NA
len: 20
j_gene: TRBJ1-5
v_gene: TRBV21-1
abundance: once

CDR3nt: TGTGCCAGCAGTGAAGCGTTAGCAGGGAACTATGGCTACACCTTC
CDR3aa: CASSEALAGNYGYTF
d_gene: NA
len: 15
j_gene: TRBJ1-2
v_gene: TRBV6-1
abundance: NA

CDR3nt: TGTGCCAGCAGTTTAACTAGAGGGACCTACGAGCAGTACTTC
CDR3aa: CASSLTRGTYEQYF
d_gene: NA
len: 14
j_gene: TRBJ2-7
v_gene: TRBV27
abundance: NA

CDR3nt: TGTGCCAGCTCACCATTTGAGACGAACACCGGGGAGCTGTTTTTT
CDR3aa: CASSPFETNTGELFF
d_gene: NA
len: 15
j_gene: TRBJ2-2
v_gene: TRBV18
abundance: NA

CDR3nt: TGTGCCAGCAGTCCTCCTCCCGGGACAGGGGTTTCACCCCTCCACTTT
CDR3aa: CASSPPPGTGVSPLHF
d_gene: TRBD1
len: 16
j_gene: TRBJ1-6
v_gene: TRBV2
abundance: once

CDR3nt: TGTGCCAGCTCGCGCCTGTCGGGACTGGAAAACATTCAGTACTTC
CDR3aa: CASSRLSGLENIQYF
d_gene: NA
len: 15
j_gene: TRBJ2-4
v_gene: TRBV18
abundance: NA

CDR3nt: TGTGCCAGCAGCTTGGTTATCGCGGCTAGCGTGATGGGGGAGCAGTTCTTC
CDR3aa: CASSLVIAASVMGEQFF
d_gene: NA
len: 17
j_gene: TRBJ2-1
v_gene: TRBV5-6
abundance: NA

CDR3nt: TGTGCCAGTAGTACCGGGACAGGGGGACTGGGGGCTGAAGCTTTCTTT
CDR3aa: CASSTGTGGLGAEAFF
d_gene: TRBD1
len: 16
j_gene: TRBJ1-1
v_gene: TRBV19
abundance: NA

CDR3nt: TGTGCCAGCAGCTTTGCAGACTCCCTCCACTTT
CDR3aa: CASSFADSLHF
d_gene: NA
len: 11
j_gene: TRBJ1-6
v_gene: TRBV7-2
abundance: NA

CDR3nt: TGTGCCAGCAGTGAATCCCGTCCCTATGGCTACACCTTC
CDR3aa: CASSESRPYGYTF
d_gene: NA
len: 13
j_gene: TRBJ1-2
v_gene: TRBV2
abundance: NA

CDR3nt: TGCGCCAGCAGCTTAGGCCGGACTAGTAGGGATGAGCAGTTCTTC
CDR3aa: CASSLGRTSRDEQFF
d_gene: TRBD2
len: 15
j_gene: TRBJ2-1
v_gene: TRBV5-1
abundance: NA

CDR3nt: TGTGCCAGCAGACAAGACAGTTACGAGCAGTACTTC
CDR3aa: CASRQDSYEQYF
d_gene: NA
len: 12
j_gene: TRBJ2-7
v_gene: TRBV7-2
abundance: NA

CDR3nt: TGTGCCAGTAGCAAAGGGGGCGGGAACGAGCAGTACTTC
CDR3aa: CASSKGGGNEQYF
d_gene: NA
len: 13
j_gene: TRBJ2-7
v_gene: TRBV19
abundance: NA

CDR3nt: TGTGCCAGCAGCACGACAGTCCACAGTGAGCCCCAGCATTTT
CDR3aa: CASSTTVHSEPQHF
d_gene: NA
len: 14
j_gene: TRBJ1-5
v_gene: TRBV7-9
abundance: NA

CDR3nt: TGCAGCGTCGAGACAGGGAAGAGGACTGAAGCTTTCTTT
CDR3aa: CSVETGKRTEAFF
d_gene: TRBD1
len: 13
j_gene: TRBJ1-1
v_gene: TRBV29-1
abundance: few

CDR3nt: TGTGCCAGCTCACCAAGACTCTCGACTAGCGGGCCAGATACGCAGTATTTT
CDR3aa: CASSPRLSTSGPDTQYF
d_gene: TRBD2
len: 17
j_gene: TRBJ2-3
v_gene: TRBV18
abundance: NA

CDR3nt: TGCAGCGTTGTCTATTTCCAGAACACTGAAGCTTTCTTT
CDR3aa: CSVVYFQNTEAFF
d_gene: NA
len: 13
j_gene: TRBJ1-1
v_gene: TRBV29-1
abundance: NA

CDR3nt: TGTGCCAGCAGCCGGCGGGGGGGGGACACAGATACGCAGTATTTT
CDR3aa: CASSRRGGDTDTQYF
d_gene: TRBD2
len: 15
j_gene: TRBJ2-3
v_gene: TRBV4-2
abundance: NA

CDR3nt: TGTGCCAGCAGCCAAGAGCATAGGACTTTCTCTAACTATGGCTACACCTTC
CDR3aa: CASSQEHRTFSNYGYTF
d_gene: NA
len: 17
j_gene: TRBJ1-2
v_gene: TRBV14
abundance: once

CDR3nt: TGTGCCAGCAGCTGGGGACAGTCGAGTGAAAAACTGTTTTTT
CDR3aa: CASSWGQSSEKLFF
d_gene: TRBD1
len: 14
j_gene: TRBJ1-4
v_gene: TRBV5-4
abundance: few

CDR3nt: TGTGCCAGCAGTTACAGTCAGGGGGCAAATCCTGAAGCTTTCTTT
CDR3aa: CASSYSQGANPEAFF
d_gene: TRBD1
len: 15
j_gene: TRBJ1-1
v_gene: TRBV6-6
abundance: NA

CDR3nt: TGCGCCAGCAGCGGAAGAGGAGGTACCTCGGACTACGAGCAGTACTTC
CDR3aa: CASSGRGGTSDYEQYF
d_gene: NA
len: 16
j_gene: TRBJ2-7
v_gene: TRBV5-1
abundance: NA

CDR3nt: TGTGCCAGTAGTATAGCATCGAACACCGGGGAGCTGTTTTTT
CDR3aa: CASSIASNTGELFF
d_gene: NA
len: 14
j_gene: TRBJ2-2
v_gene: TRBV19
abundance: NA

CDR3nt: TGTGCCAGTAGTGGCGGACAGGGGGCGCCGAATCAGCCCCAGCATTTT
CDR3aa: CASSGGQGAPNQPQHF
d_gene: TRBD1
len: 16
j_gene: TRBJ1-5
v_gene: TRBV19
abundance: NA

CDR3nt: TGTGCCACCAGCAGAGATCAGGGGGTGATAGGCTACACCTTC
CDR3aa: CATSRDQGVIGYTF
d_gene: TRBD1
len: 14
j_gene: TRBJ1-2
v_gene: TRBV15
abundance: NA

CDR3nt: TGTGCCATCAGTTCGTTCGAGGTAGGCAATCAGCCCCAGCATTTT
CDR3aa: CAISSFEVGNQPQHF
d_gene: NA
len: 15
j_gene: TRBJ1-5
v_gene: TRBV10-3
abundance: NA

CDR3nt: TGTGCCAGCAGCTGGAGGGATGGTAGCTTGGGCTACACCTTC
CDR3aa: CASSWRDGSLGYTF
d_gene: NA
len: 14
j_gene: TRBJ1-2
v_gene: TRBV11-2
abundance: NA

CDR3nt: TGCAGCGTCCGACAGGGACCCTACGAGCAGTACTTC
CDR3aa: CSVRQGPYEQYF
d_gene: TRBD1
len: 12
j_gene: TRBJ2-7
v_gene: TRBV29-1
abundance: NA

CDR3nt: TGTGCCAGCAGCTTGGCCAACACAGGGCTCGGTACAGATACGCAGTATTTT
CDR3aa: CASSLANTGLGTDTQYF
d_gene: NA
len: 17
j_gene: TRBJ2-3
v_gene: TRBV5-6
abundance: NA